The present entry profiles one TCR beta chain with its context. Its antigen is unidentified. The read gets to within 3 residues of the CDR3 end, and the germline J gene fills in the rest. These data come from a study of T cells in women clearing cervical HPV infection. General study findings and limits: TRBV6-7 abundance was lower in cases than controls (around 0.1% versus 0.15%).

CDR3 length: 16 amino acids. Trimming at V came to 3 bases and at J to 5 bases, leaving 4 bases not matched to a gene. TCRdb's copy holds only in-frame clones and misses some; the assay was immunoSEQ multiplex PCR. The sample has 45,000 to 55,000 clones, and its top ten clones hold around 1.5%. The TCR was taken from a woman between 18 and 70 years old with a cervical HPV16 infection that either progressed to CIN3+ or cleared (not recorded which). The sequencing sample was made of blood buffy coat. This chain uses TRBV12-3 or TRBV12-4 with TRBJ2-5, with 15 bases identical to TRBD2. CDR3 in amino acids: CASSFGTSGRIETQYF. The covered CDR3 bases are TGTGCCAGCAGTTTTGGGACTAGCGGGAGGATTGAGACC.